This T cell receptor beta chain was obtained from a study of blood T cell repertoires in COVID-19. The data were produced by immunoSEQ multiplex PCR, yet TCRdb's version contains in-frame clones alone and is incomplete. The sample records fewer than 350,000 clones, about 90% being singletons. Participants came from about two dozen US areas, aged roughly 18 to 95 years. Assignment of participants to cohorts was predicated upon participant-reported clinical history. The TCR was taken from a woman under 30 with acute COVID-19. The sample taken for sequencing was PBMCs or T cells enriched from blood (not recorded which).

The DNA for the CDR3 is TGTGCCAGCAGCCGCTACCGGGGGGCGCTTACTGAAGCTTTCTTT. It encodes CASSRYRGALTEAFF. The rearrangement uses TRBV3-1 (or the pseudogene TRBV3-2) and TRBJ1-1, with TRBD1 as a possible D gene (6 bases). Germline V CDR1 and CDR2: LGHDT, YNNKEL (reference sequence). Trimming left V 4 bases short and J 5 bases short, with 17 bases between. The CDR3 is 15 residues long.